This T cell receptor beta chain was sequenced in a study of blood T cell repertoires in COVID-19. Across the study: There were acute and convalescent COVID-19 samples, and they came from the United States, Italy and Spain. T cells, B-cell-depleted T cells, or PBMCs supplied cDNA or gDNA.

This CDR3 comprises 13 residues. Trimming at V came to 6 bases and at J to 7 bases, leaving 5 bases not matched to a gene. Germline V gene data show CDR1 as ENHRY and CDR2 as SYGVKD. Original data processing: Amplification of reference gene primers was used by the study to estimate nucleated cell counts. TCRdb keeps only in-frame clones here, not all; method: immunoSEQ multiplex PCR. The D gene and trimming were derived from the DNA, and the V and J assignments and clone size from that table. The sample lists tens of thousands of clones; around 92% were seen once. The chain combines TRBV10-3 with TRBJ2-2; 7 bases map to TRBD1. The clonotype originates from a man aged 50 to 60 with active COVID-19. Sequenced: peripheral blood. The CDR3 loop reads CAISGQVGGELFF. The CDR3 region has the DNA TGTGCCATCAGCGGACAGGTGGGCGGGGAGCTGTTTTTT.